This T cell receptor (beta chain) was found in a study of blood T cell repertoires in COVID-19. On the study more broadly: From T cells, B-cell-depleted T cells, or PBMCs came the material, which was cDNA or gDNA.

This clone was recorded a few times. Authors' processing steps: Quantification of nucleated cells was approximated via reference gene primer amplification. Data came from immunoSEQ multiplex PCR; TCRdb stores just in-frame clones and leaves some out. From that table come the V and J calls and clone size; the DNA was used to work out D and trimming. Of 46,000 or so clones in the sample, around 78% were seen once. With 1 base removed from V and 2 bases from J, the gap between germline ends came to 8 bases. CDR1 is SGHRS and CDR2 is YFSETQ in the germline V gene. This CDR3 spans 14 amino acids. The sequenced sample consisted of peripheral blood. The chain combines TRBV5-1 with TRBJ2-3; maybe TRBD1 (6 bases). The TCR was taken from a human donor in a cohort sampled during active COVID-19. CDR3 amino acids: CASSLQGSTDTQYF. CDR3 DNA sequence: TGCGCCAGCAGCTTGCAGGGGTCCACAGATACGCAGTATTTT. Complete variable domain (other parts from reference TRBV5-1 and TRBJ2-3): KAGVTQTPRYLIKTRGQQVTLSCSPISGHRSVSWYQQTPGQGLQFLFEYFSETQRNKGNFPGRFSGRQFSNSRSEMNVSTLELGDSALYLCASSLQGSTDTQYFGPGTRLTVL.